The 9 T cell receptor beta chains in this list originate from one sample, sequenced in a study of cytomegalovirus exposure and HLA in healthy donors. The protocol was immunoSEQ multiplex PCR, while the TCRdb copy is restricted to in-frame clones and leaves out a portion. The sample lists some 160,000 clones; more than 75% were seen once. Input material: PBMCs. These receptors were obtained from a man between 18 and 29 years old in good health and CMV-seronegative.

This chain uses TRBV29-1 with TRBJ2-5; 9 positions match TRBD1. Germline V gives CDR1 SQVTM, CDR2 ANQGSEA. This CDR3 is built from 15 residues. Unmatched junction bases numbered 6, after V lost 2 bases and J lost 2 bases. The chain's CDR3 is CSVEYGQGTQETQYF. Written as DNA, the CDR3 is TGCAGCGTTGAATACGGACAGGGGACTCAAGAGACCCAGTACTTC.

J is TRBJ2-1 and V is TRBV15; D is possibly TRBD1 (6 bases). Germline-derived CDR1 and CDR2 are LNHNV and YYDKDF (reference sequence). Deletions cut 0 bases from V and 0 bases from J, with 12 bases between. CDR3 size: 17 residues. The CDR3 region has the DNA TGTGCCACCAGCAGAGAGACAGGAGGTAGCTCCTACAATGAGCAGTTCTTC. Encoded protein: CATSRETGGSSYNEQFF. Full variable domain (missing parts from reference TRBV15 and TRBJ2-1): DAMVIQNPRYQVTQFGKPVTLSCSQTLNHNVMYWYQQKSSQAPKLLFHYYDKDFNNEADTPDNFQSRRPNTSFCFLDIRSPGLGDTAMYLCATSRETGGSSYNEQFFGPGTRLTVL.

J is TRBJ2-7 and V is TRBV5-1, with 10 bases that match TRBD1. Losses at the gene ends were 4 bases for V and 7 bases for J; bases not matched to a gene: 11. Looked up from germline, CDR1 is SGHRS and CDR2 is YFSETQ. The CDR3 runs 15 residues. The DNA for the CDR3 is TGCGCCAGCAGCCTGCTGACAGGGGGCGCGGGAGAGCAGTACTTC. It is translated as CASSLLTGGAGEQYF.

The chain combines TRBV9 with TRBJ2-2; 7 bases line up with TRBD2. This CDR3 is 16 amino acids long. Per the germline V gene, CDR1 is SGDLS and CDR2 is YYNGEE. V was clipped by 0 bases and J by 1 base; unmatched bases: 3. CDR3 coding DNA: TGTGCCAGCAGCGTAGACCTAGCGGAGAACACCGGGGAGCTGTTTTTT. It specifies CASSVDLAENTGELFF.

This chain links TRBV10-3 with TRBJ1-1, with D possibly TRBD1 on 6 matching bases. The CDR3 totals 12 residues. V gave up 2 bases and J gave up 11 bases, with 12 bases separating them. CDR1 is ENHRY, CDR2 SYGVKD, per germline. The CDR3 here is CAISEATGYAFF. CDR3 DNA sequence: TGTGCCATCAGTGAGGCCACAGGGTACGCTTTCTTT.

CDR3 region: CASSPVPGELFF. CDR3 coding DNA: TGTGCCAGCAGCCCAGTGCCCGGGGAGCTGTTTTTT. J is TRBJ2-2 and V is TRBV5-6; D not resolved. The V gene's germline CDR1 is SGHDT and CDR2 YYEEEE. The CDR3 is made up of 12 amino acids. The V end was cut by 4 bases, the J end by 6 bases, with 7 bases between.

The rearrangement uses TRBV10-1 and TRBJ1-5; TRBD1 is a possible D gene (5 bases). The V and J ends lost 8 bases and 3 bases respectively, with 17 bases between them. Germline-derived CDR1 and CDR2 are WNHNN and SYGVQD (reference sequence). This CDR3 spans 15 amino acids. CDR3: CASSAGGANNQPQHF. The CDR3 bases are TGCGCCAGCTCGGCTGGCGGGGCCAACAATCAGCCCCAGCATTTT.

The J gene is TRBJ2-7, the V gene TRBV19, with D possibly TRBD2 on 6 matching bases. The CDR3 is made up of 12 amino acids. The germline V gene has CDR1 LNHDA and CDR2 SQIVND (reference sequence). The ends were cut back, 3 bases at V and 9 bases at J, with 12 bases in the middle. This chain's CDR3 is CASSISGGLQYF. The DNA of the CDR3 is TGTGCCAGTAGTATTAGCGGAGGACTGCAGTACTTC.

J is TRBJ1-1 and V is TRBV14; 7 positions match TRBD1. The germline CDR1 and CDR2 sequences are SGHDN and FVKESK. J lost 9 bases, V lost 1 base, and 5 bases had no gene match. The CDR3 runs to 13 residues. The chain's CDR3 is CASSQAQDRQAFF. The CDR3 region has the DNA TGTGCCAGCAGCCAAGCCCAGGACAGGCAAGCTTTCTTT.